A selection of T cell receptor beta chains follows, all from one sample in a study of OX40 agonist ivuxolimab in advanced cancers. TCRdb's table, derived via immunoSEQ multiplex PCR, lists solely in-frame clones and lacks some. The sample gives roughly 76,000 clones, around 80% of which show up once; around 1.1% is in the top ten. The material sequenced was CD4+ or CD8+ T cells sorted from blood, taken in a trial of the OX40 agonist ivuxolimab. The receptors come from an adult with an advanced solid tumor such as melanoma, head and neck, liver or kidney cancer. Each CDR3 is given with its conserved first and last residue. The D gene is left open where the match is weak. Only some rows state a clone size, as once, few, many or a class for expanded clones.

TRBV9,.,.,TRBJ2-3,TGTGCCAGCAGCGTAGACTGGGGCGGGGGCACAGATACGCAGTATTTT,CASSVDWGGGTDTQYF
TRBV27,TRBD2,.,TRBJ2-5,TGTGCCAGCAGTCCAAAACCGGGACTAGGAAGGGCCCAGTACTTC,CASSPKPGLGRAQYF
TRBV5-6,.,.,TRBJ1-4,TGTGCCAGCGGCAGGGGATCCACTAATGAAAAACTGTTTTTT,CASGRGSTNEKLFF
TRBV5-6,.,once,TRBJ1-1,TGTGCCAGCAGCTTGGGATTCGCAGCAGGGGTGAACACTGAAGCTTTCTTT,CASSLGFAAGVNTEAFF
TRBV5-1,TRBD2,.,TRBJ2-3,TGCGCCAGCAGACGGACTAGCTACAACACAGATACGCAGTATTTT,CASRRTSYNTDTQYF
TRBV15,TRBD1,.,TRBJ1-1,TGTGCCACCAGCAGGGGACAGGTAGGCACTGAAGCTTTCTTT,CATSRGQVGTEAFF
TRBV29-1,.,.,TRBJ1-1,TGCAGCGTTGGAGAGAACACTGAAGCTTTCTTT,CSVGENTEAFF
TRBV6-6,.,.,TRBJ1-1,TGTGCCAGCAGCCCCATGAACACTGAAGCTTTCTTT,CASSPMNTEAFF
TRBV13,.,.,TRBJ2-7,TGTGCCAGCAGCCTCAAGGGGTACGAGCAGTACTTC,CASSLKGYEQYF
TRBV4-2,.,few,TRBJ1-6,TGTGCCAGCAGCCAAGAGGGGGGGGCCTCACCCCTCCACTTT,CASSQEGGASPLHF